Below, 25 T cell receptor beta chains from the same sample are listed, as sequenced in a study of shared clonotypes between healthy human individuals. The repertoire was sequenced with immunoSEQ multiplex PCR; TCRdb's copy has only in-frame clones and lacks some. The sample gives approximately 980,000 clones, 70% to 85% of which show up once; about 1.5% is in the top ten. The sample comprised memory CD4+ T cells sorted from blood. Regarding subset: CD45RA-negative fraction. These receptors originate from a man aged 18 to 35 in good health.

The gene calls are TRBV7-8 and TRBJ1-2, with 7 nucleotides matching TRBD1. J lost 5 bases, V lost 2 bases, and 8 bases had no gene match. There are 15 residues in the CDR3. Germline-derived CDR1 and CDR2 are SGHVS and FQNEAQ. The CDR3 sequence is CASSLRPGQRYGYTF. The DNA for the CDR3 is TGTGCCAGCAGCTTAAGACCGGGACAGAGGTATGGCTACACCTTC.

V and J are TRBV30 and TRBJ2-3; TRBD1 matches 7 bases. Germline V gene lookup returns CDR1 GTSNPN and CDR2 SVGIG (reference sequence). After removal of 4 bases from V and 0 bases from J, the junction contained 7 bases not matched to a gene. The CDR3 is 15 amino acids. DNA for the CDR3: TGTGCCTGGACCCGAGGGGGCGCTAGCACAGATACGCAGTATTTT. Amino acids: CAWTRGGASTDTQYF.

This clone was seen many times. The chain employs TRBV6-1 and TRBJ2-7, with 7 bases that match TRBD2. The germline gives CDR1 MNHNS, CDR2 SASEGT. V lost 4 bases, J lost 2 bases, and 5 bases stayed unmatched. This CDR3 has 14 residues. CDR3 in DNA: TGTGCCAGCAGTGGGGAGGGGCCGACCTACGAGCAGTACTTC. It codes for CASSGEGPTYEQYF.

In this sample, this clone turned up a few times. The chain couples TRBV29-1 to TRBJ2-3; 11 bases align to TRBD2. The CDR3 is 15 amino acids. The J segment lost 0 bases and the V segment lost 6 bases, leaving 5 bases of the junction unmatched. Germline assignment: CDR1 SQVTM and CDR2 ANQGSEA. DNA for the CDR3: TGCAGCGTCTGCCTAGCGGGGGGAAGCACAGATACGCAGTATTTT. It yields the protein CSVCLAGGSTDTQYF.

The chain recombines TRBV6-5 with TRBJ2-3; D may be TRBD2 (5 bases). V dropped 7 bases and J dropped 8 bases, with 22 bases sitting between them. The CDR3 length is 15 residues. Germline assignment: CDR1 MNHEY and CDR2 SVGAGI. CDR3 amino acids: CASKTAGVASATQYF. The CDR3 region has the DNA TGTGCCAGCAAAACCGCCGGGGTAGCGTCGGCTACGCAGTATTTT.

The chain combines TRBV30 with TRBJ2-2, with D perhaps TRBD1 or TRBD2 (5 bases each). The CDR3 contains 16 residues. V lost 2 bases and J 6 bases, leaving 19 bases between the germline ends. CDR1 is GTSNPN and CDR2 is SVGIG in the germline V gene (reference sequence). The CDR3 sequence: CAWSRRGPLKAGELFF. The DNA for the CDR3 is TGTGCCTGGAGTCGCCGGGGCCCCCTGAAGGCCGGGGAGCTGTTTTTT.

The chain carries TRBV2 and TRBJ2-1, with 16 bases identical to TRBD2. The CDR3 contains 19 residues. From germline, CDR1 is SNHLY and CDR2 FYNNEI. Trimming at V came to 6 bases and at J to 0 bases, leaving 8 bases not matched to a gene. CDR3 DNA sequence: TGTGCCAGCAGGCTCAGGGGACTAGCGGGAGGGAGCTCCTACAATGAGCAGTTCTTC. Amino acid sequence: CASRLRGLAGGSSYNEQFF. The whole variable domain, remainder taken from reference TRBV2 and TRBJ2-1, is EPEVTQTPSHQVTQMGQEVILRCVPISNHLYFYWYRQILGQKVEFLVSFYNNEISEKSEIFDDQFSVERPDGSNFTLKIRSTKLEDSAMYFCASRLRGLAGGSSYNEQFFGPGTRLTVL.

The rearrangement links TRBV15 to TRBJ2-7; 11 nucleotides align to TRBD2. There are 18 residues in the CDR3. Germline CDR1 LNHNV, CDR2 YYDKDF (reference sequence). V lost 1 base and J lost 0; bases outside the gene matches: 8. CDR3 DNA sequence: TGTGCCACCAGCAGAGCACTAGCGGGAGTTACCAGCTCCTACGAGCAGTACTTC. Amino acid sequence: CATSRALAGVTSSYEQYF.

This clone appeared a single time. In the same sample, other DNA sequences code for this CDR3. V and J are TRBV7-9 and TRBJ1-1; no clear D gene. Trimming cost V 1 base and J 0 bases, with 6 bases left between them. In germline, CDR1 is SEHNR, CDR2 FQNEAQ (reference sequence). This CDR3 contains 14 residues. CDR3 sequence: CASSLDGLNTEAFF. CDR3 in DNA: TGTGCCAGCAGCTTAGACGGCCTGAACACTGAAGCTTTCTTT.

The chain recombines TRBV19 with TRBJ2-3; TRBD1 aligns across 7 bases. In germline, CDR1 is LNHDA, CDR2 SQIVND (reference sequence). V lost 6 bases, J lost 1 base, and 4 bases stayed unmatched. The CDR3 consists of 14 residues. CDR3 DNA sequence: TGTGCCAGTAGGACAGGGTACGGCACAGATACGCAGTATTTT. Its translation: CASRTGYGTDTQYF.

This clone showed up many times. In DNA form, the CDR3 reads TGTGCCAGCAGCCCACGTCCGAAAGGGGGCGGGGAGACCCAGTACTTC. As protein: CASSPRPKGGGETQYF. The rearrangement joins TRBV7-2 to TRBJ2-5; 7 bases line up with TRBD1. Germline CDR1 is SGHTA and CDR2 is FQGNSA. V trimming: 5 bases; J trimming: 5 bases; junction bases outside the gene matches: 14. The CDR3 length is 16 residues. Variable domain in full (rest from reference TRBV7-2 and TRBJ2-5): GAGVSQSPSNKVTEKGKDVELRCDPISGHTALYWYRQSLGQGLEFLIYFQGNSAPDKSGLPSDRFSAERTGGSVSTLTIQRTQQEDSAVYLCASSPRPKGGGETQYFGPGTRLLVL.

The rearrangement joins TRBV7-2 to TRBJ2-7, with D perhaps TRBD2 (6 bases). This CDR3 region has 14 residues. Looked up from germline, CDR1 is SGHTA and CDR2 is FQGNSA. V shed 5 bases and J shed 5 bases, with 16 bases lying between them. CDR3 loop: CASSPLGGVHEQYF. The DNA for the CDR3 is TGTGCCAGCAGCCCCCTCGGGGGTGTCCACGAGCAGTACTTC.

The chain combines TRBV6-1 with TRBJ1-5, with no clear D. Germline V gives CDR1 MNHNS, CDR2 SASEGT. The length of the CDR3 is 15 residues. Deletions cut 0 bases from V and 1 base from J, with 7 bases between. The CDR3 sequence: CASSEAGWSNQPQHF. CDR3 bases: TGTGCCAGCAGTGAAGCAGGATGGAGCAATCAGCCCCAGCATTTT.

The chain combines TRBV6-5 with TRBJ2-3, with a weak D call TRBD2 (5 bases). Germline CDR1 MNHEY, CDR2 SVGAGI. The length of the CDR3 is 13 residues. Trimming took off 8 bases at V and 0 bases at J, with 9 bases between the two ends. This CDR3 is CASRRLSTDTQYF. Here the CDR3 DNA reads TGTGCCAGCCGACGACTAAGCACAGATACGCAGTATTTT.

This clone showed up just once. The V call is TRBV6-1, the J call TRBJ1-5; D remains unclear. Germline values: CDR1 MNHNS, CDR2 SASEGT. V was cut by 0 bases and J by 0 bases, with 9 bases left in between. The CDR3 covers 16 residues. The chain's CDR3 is CASSEARTYSNQPQHF. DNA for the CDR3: TGTGCCAGCAGTGAAGCTCGGACCTATAGCAATCAGCCCCAGCATTTT.

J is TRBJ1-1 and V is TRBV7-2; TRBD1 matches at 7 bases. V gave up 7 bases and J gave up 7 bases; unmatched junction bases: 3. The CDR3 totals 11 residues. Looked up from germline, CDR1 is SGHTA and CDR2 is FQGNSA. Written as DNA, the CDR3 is TGTGCCAGCAAAGCAGGGGGTGAAGCTTTCTTT. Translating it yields CASKAGGEAFF. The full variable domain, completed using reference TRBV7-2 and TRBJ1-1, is GAGVSQSPSNKVTEKGKDVELRCDPISGHTALYWYRQSLGQGLEFLIYFQGNSAPDKSGLPSDRFSAERTGGSVSTLTIQRTQQEDSAVYLCASKAGGEAFFGQGTRLTVV.

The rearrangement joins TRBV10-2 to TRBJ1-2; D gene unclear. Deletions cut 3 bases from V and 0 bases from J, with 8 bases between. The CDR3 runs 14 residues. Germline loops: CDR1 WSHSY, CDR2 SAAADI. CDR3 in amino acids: CASSEWGANYGYTF. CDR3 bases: TGCGCCAGCAGTGAATGGGGAGCTAACTATGGCTACACCTTC.

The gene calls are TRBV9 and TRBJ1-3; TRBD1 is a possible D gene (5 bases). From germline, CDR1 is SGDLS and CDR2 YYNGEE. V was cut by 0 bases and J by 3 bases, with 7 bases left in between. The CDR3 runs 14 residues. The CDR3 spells CASSVGDSGNTIYF. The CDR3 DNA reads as TGTGCCAGCAGCGTAGGAGACAGTGGAAACACCATATATTTT. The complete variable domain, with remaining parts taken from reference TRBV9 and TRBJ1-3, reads DSGVTQTPKHLITATGQRVTLRCSPRSGDLSVYWYQQSLDQGLQFLIQYYNGEERAKGNILERFSAQQFPDLHSELNLSSLELGDSALYFCASSVGDSGNTIYFGEGSWLTVV.

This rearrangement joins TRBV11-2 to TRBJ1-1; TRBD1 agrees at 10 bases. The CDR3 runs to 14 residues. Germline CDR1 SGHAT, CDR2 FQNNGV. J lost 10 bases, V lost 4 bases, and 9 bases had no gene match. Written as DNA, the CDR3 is TGTGCCAGCAGCTCCTCGGGACAGGGGTGGGGAGCTTTCTTT. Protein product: CASSSSGQGWGAFF. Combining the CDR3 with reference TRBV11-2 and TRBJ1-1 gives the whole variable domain EAGVAQSPRYKIIEKRQSVAFWCNPISGHATLYWYQQILGQGPKLLIQFQNNGVVDDSQLPKDRFSAERLKGVDSTLKIQPAKLEDSAVYLCASSSSGQGWGAFFGQGTRLTVV.

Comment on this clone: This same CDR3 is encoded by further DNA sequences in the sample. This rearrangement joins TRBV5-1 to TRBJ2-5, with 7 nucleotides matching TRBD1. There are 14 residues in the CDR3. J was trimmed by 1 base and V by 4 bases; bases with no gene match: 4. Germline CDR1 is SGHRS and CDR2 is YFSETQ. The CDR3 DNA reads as TGCGCCAGCAGCCCGGGGACAGTCCAAGAGACCCAGTACTTC. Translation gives CASSPGTVQETQYF.

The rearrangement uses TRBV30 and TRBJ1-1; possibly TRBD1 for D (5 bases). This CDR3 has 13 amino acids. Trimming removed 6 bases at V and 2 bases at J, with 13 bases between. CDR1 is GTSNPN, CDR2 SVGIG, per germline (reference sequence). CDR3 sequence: CACPGGANTEAFF. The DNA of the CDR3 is TGTGCCTGCCCCGGAGGGGCTAACACTGAAGCTTTCTTT.

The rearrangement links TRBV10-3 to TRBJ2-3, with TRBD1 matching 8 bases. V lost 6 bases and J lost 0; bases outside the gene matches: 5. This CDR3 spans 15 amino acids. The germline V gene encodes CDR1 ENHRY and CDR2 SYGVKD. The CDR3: CAIRPGGSSTDTQYF. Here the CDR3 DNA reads TGTGCCATCAGGCCAGGGGGCTCGAGCACAGATACGCAGTATTTT.

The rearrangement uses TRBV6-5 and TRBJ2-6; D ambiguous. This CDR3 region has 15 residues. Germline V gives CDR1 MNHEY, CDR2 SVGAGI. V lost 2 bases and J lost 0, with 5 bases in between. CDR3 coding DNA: TGTGCCAGCAGTTACGGGCGCTCTGGGGCCAACGTCCTGACTTTC. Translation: CASSYGRSGANVLTF.

CDR3 nucleotides: TGTGCCTTACAGAGCGGGAAGGCCAATGAGCAGTTCTTC. It is translated as CALQSGKANEQFF. The genes are TRBV28 and TRBJ2-1; 7 bases fit TRBD2. V was clipped by 11 bases and J by 6 bases; unmatched bases: 10. Germline V lookup: CDR1 MDHEN, CDR2 SYDVKM. The length of the CDR3 is 13 residues.

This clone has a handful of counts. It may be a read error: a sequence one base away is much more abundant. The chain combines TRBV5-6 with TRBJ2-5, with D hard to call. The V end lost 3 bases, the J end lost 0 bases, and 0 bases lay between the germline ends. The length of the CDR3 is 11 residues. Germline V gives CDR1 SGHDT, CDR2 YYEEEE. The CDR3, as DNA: TGTGCCAGCAGCTACCAAGAGACCCAGTACTTC. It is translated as CASSYQETQYF.